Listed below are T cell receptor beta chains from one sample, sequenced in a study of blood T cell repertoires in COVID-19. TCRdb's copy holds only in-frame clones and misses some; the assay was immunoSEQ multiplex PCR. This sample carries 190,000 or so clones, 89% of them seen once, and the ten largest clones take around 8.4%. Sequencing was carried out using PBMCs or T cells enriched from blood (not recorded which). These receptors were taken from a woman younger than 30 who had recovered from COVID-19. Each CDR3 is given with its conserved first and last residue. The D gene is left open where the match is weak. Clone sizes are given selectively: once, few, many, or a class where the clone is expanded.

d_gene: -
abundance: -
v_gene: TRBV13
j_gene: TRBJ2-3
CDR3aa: CASSPSIIQADTQYF
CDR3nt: TGTGCCAGCAGCCCCTCAATTATTCAGGCGGATACGCAGTATTTT

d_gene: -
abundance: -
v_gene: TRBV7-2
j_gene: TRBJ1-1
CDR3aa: CASSLYSPTEAFF
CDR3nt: TGTGCCAGCAGCTTATACAGCCCCACTGAAGCTTTCTTT

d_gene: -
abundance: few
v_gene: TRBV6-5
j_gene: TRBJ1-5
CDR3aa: CASSLRGGNQPQHF
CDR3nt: TGTGCCAGCAGTCTCAGAGGTGGCAATCAGCCCCAGCATTTT

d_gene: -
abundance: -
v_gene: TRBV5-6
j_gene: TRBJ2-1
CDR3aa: CASSLVASYNEQFF
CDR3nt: TGTGCCAGCAGCTTGGTGGCTAGCTACAATGAGCAGTTCTTC

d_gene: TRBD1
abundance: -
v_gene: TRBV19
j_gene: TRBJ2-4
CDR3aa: CASSLPGQSNIQYF
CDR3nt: TGTGCCAGTAGCCTACCGGGACAGTCCAACATTCAGTACTTC

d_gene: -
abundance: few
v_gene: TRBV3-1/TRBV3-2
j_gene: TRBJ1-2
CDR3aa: CASSQRVRGINGYTF
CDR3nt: TGTGCCAGCAGCCAACGAGTGCGGGGAATTAATGGCTACACCTTC

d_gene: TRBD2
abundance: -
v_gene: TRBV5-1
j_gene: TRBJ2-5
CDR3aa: CASSPGSGGRETQYF
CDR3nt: TGCGCCAGCAGCCCTGGAAGCGGGGGGAGGGAGACCCAGTACTTC

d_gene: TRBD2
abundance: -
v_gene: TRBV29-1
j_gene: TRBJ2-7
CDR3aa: CSVRDSGGSYEQYF
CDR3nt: TGCAGCGTTCGAGATAGCGGGGGATCCTACGAGCAGTACTTC

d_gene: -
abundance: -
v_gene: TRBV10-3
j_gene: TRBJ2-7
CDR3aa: CAITAGYSYEQYF
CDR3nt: TGTGCCATCACTGCAGGCTACTCCTACGAGCAGTACTTC

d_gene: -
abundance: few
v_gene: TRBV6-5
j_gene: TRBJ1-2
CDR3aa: CASREGFYGYTF
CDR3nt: TGTGCCAGCAGGGAGGGTTTCTATGGCTACACCTTC

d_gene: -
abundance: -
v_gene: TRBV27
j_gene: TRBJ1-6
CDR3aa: CASSTAPGEGALHF
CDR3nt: TGTGCCAGCAGTACCGCACCCGGGGAGGGGGCCCTCCACTTT

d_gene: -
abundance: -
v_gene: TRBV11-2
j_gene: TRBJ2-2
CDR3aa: CASSLNREHGELFF
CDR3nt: TGTGCCAGCAGCTTAAACAGGGAACACGGGGAGCTGTTTTTT

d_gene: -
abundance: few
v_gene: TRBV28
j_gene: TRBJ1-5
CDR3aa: CASSLFGQPQHF
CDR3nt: TGTGCCAGCAGTTTATTCGGTCAGCCCCAGCATTTT

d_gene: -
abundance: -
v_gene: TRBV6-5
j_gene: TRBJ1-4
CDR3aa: CASSSAYGVEKLFF
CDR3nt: TGTGCCAGCAGTTCTGCGTACGGGGTGGAAAAACTGTTTTTT

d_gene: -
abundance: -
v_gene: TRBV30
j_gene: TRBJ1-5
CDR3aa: CAWSVNSRSNQPQHF
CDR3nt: TGTGCCTGGAGTGTCAACAGTCGGTCCAATCAGCCCCAGCATTTT

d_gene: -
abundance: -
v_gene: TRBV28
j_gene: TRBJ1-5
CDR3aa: CASSSLPGGNQPQHF
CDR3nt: TGTGCCAGCAGTTCCCTACCAGGGGGCAATCAGCCCCAGCATTTT

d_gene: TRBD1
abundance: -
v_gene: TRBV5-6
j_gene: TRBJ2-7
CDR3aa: CASSSKETGTGDEQYF
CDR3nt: TGTGCCAGCAGCTCAAAAGAAACCGGGACAGGGGACGAGCAGTACTTC

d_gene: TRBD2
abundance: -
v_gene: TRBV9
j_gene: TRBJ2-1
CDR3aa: CASSVFSGGSYNEQFF
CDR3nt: TGTGCCAGCAGCGTGTTTAGCGGGGGCTCCTACAATGAGCAGTTCTTC

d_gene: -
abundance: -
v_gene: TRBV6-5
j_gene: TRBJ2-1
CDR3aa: CASRKGLSSYNEQFF
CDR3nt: TGTGCCAGCAGGAAGGGGCTTAGCTCCTACAATGAGCAGTTCTTC

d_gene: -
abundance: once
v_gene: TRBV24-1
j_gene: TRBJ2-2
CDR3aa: CATSAPRGYTGELFF
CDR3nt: TGTGCCACCAGTGCCCCGCGGGGTTACACCGGGGAGCTGTTTTTT

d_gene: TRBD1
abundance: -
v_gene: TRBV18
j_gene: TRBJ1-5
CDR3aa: CASSPGQGSQPQHF
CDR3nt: TGTGCCAGCTCCCCGGGACAGGGTAGCCAGCCCCAGCATTTT

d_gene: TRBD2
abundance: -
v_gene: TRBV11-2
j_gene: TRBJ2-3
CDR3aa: CASSFGLAGVSDTQYF
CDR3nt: TGTGCCAGCAGCTTTGGTCTAGCGGGGGTTTCAGATACGCAGTATTTT

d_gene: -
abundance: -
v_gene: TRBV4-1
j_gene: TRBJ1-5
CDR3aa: CASSQDRYQPQHF
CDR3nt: TGCGCCAGCAGCCAAGATAGATATCAGCCCCAGCATTTT

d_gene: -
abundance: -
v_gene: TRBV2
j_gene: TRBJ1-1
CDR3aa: CASKQQGAMNTEAFF
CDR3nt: TGTGCCAGCAAACAACAGGGAGCCATGAACACTGAAGCTTTCTTT

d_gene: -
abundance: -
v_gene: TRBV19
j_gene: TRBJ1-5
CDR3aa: CASSIPRRPQHF
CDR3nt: TGTGCCAGTAGTATCCCCCGGAGGCCCCAGCATTTT

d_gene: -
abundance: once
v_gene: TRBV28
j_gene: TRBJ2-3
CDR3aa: CASSLGGSGTDTQYF
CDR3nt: TGTGCCAGCAGTTTGGGGGGTTCGGGAACAGATACGCAGTATTTT

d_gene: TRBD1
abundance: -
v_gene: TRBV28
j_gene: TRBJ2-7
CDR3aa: CATVGTGTYEQYF
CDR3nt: TGTGCCACCGTAGGGACAGGAACCTACGAGCAGTACTTC

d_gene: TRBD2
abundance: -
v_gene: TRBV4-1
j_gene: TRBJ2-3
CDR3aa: CASSQATGLAGGPGTDTQYF
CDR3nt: TGCGCCAGCAGCCAAGCGACCGGACTAGCGGGGGGGCCTGGCACAGATACGCAGTATTTT

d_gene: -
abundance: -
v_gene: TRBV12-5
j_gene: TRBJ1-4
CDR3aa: CASGLFSNEKLFF
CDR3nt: TGTGCTAGTGGTTTGTTCAGTAATGAAAAACTGTTTTTT

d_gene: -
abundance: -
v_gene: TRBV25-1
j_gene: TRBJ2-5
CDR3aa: CASSESPLEETQYF
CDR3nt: TGTGCCAGCAGTGAATCTCCCCTTGAGGAGACCCAGTACTTC

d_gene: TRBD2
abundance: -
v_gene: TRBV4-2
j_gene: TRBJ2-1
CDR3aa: CASSQGGLAGRYNEQFF
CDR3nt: TGTGCCAGCAGCCAAGGGGGACTAGCGGGGCGATACAATGAGCAGTTCTTC

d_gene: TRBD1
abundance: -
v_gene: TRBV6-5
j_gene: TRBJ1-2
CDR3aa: CASRRDRGYGYTF
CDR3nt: TGTGCCAGCAGACGGGACAGGGGATATGGCTACACCTTC

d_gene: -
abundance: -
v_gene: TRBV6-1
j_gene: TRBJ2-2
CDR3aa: CASSEKGGLTGELFF
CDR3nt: TGTGCCAGCAGTGAGAAAGGGGGATTGACCGGGGAGCTGTTTTTT

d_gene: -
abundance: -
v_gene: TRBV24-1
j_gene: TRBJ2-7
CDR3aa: CATSDLPRPGGNYEQYF
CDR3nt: TGTGCCACCAGTGATTTGCCGCGACCGGGGGGCAACTACGAGCAGTACTTC

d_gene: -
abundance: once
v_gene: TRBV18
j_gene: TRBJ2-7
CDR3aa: CASSFDRSYEQYF
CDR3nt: TGTGCCAGCTCATTTGACAGGTCCTACGAGCAGTACTTC

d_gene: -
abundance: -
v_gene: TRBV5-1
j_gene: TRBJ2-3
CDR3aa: CASSLKGPGGTDTQYF
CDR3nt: TGCGCCAGCAGCTTAAAGGGCCCGGGGGGCACAGATACGCAGTATTTT

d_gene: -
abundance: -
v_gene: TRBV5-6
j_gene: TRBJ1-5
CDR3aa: CASSDSRSGPQHF
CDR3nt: TGTGCCAGCAGCGACAGCCGAAGTGGGCCCCAGCATTTT

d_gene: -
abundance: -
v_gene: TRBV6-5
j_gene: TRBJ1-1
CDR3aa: CASSSLEAGKDTEAFF
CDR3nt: TGTGCCAGCAGTTCCCTCGAGGCAGGGAAGGACACTGAAGCTTTCTTT

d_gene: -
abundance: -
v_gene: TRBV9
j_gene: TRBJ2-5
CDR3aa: CASSVGPSQETQYF
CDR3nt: TGTGCCAGCAGCGTAGGCCCGAGTCAAGAGACCCAGTACTTC

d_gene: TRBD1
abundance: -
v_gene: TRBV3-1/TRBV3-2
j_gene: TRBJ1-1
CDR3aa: CASTQGGHVAEAFF
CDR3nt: TGTGCCAGCACCCAGGGGGGGCACGTCGCTGAAGCTTTCTTT

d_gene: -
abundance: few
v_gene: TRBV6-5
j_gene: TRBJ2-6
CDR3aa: CASSDQNSGANVLTF
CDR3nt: TGTGCCAGCAGCGATCAGAACTCTGGGGCCAACGTCCTGACTTTC

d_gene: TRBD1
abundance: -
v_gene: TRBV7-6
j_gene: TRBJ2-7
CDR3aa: CASSLASRTGFHEQYF
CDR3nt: TGTGCCAGCAGCTTAGCGTCCAGGACAGGGTTCCACGAGCAGTACTTC

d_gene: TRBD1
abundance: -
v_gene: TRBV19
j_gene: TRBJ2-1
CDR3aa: CASQERGQGAIGSYNEQFF
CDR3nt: TGTGCCAGCCAGGAGAGGGGGCAGGGGGCAATAGGGTCCTACAATGAGCAGTTCTTC

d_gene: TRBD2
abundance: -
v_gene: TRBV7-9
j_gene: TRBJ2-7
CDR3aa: CASSLPHNALAGQGEQYF
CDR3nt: TGTGCCAGCAGCTTGCCCCATAATGCTTTAGCGGGCCAAGGGGAGCAGTACTTC

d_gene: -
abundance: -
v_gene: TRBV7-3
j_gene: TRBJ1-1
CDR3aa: CASAVEVSTEAFF
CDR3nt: TGTGCCAGCGCCGTTGAGGTGAGCACTGAAGCTTTCTTT

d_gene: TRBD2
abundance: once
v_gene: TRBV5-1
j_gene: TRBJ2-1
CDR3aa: CASSLPERGDEQFF
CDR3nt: TGCGCCAGCAGCCTCCCGGAGCGGGGGGATGAGCAGTTCTTC

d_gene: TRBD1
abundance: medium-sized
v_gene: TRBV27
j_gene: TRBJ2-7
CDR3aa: CASSFRGQIYEQYF
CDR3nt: TGTGCCAGCAGTTTCAGGGGGCAGATCTACGAGCAGTACTTC

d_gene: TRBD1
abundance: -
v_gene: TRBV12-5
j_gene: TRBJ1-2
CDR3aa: CASGSRTGPYGYTF
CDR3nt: TGTGCTAGTGGTTCTCGGACAGGGCCCTATGGCTACACCTTC

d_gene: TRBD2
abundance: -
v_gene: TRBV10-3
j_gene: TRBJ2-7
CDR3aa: CAIRGTSGEVSYEQYF
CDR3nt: TGTGCCATCAGAGGGACTAGCGGGGAAGTTTCCTACGAGCAGTACTTC

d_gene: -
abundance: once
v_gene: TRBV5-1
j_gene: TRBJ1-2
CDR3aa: CASSPGTYGYTF
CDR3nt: TGCGCCAGCAGCCCGGGGACATATGGCTACACCTTC